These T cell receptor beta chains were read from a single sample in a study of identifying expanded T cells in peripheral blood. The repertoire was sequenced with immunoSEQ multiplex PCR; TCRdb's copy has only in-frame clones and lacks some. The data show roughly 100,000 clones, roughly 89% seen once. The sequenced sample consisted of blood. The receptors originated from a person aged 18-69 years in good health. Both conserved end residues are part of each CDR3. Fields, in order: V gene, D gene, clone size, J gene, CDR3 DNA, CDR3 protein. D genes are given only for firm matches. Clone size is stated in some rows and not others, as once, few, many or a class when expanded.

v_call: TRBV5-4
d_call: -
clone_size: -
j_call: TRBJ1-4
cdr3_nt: TGTGCCAGCAGCGGACTTAATGAAAAACTGTTTTTT
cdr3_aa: CASSGLNEKLFF

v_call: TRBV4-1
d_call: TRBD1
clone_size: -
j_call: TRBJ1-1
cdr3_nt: TGCGCCAGCAGCCATAGACAGGGGGGCCGAATGAACACTGAAGCTTTCTTT
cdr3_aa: CASSHRQGGRMNTEAFF

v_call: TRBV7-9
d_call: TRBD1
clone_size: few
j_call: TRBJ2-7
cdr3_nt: TGTGCCAGCAGCTGGGACAGGCACGAGCAGTACTTC
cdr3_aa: CASSWDRHEQYF

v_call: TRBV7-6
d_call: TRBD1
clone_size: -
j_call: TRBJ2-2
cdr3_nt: TGTGCCAGCAGCCTTAGGGACAGCTCACCGGGGGAGCTGTTTTTT
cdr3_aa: CASSLRDSSPGELFF

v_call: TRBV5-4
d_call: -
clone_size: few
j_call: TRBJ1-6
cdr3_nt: TGTGCCAGCAGCTTGGACAGCTCCTATAATTCACCCCTCCACTTT
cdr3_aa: CASSLDSSYNSPLHF

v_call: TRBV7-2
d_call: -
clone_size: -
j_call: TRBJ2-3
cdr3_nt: TGTGCCAGCAGCTTGGGGGGCGGGGTCCGCCCGGGTACGCAGTATTTT
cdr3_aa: CASSLGGGVRPGTQYF

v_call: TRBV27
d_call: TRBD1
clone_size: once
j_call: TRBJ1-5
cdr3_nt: TGTGCCAGCAGTTTAGACGCCGGGACAGGGGGGTCATATCAGCCCCAGCATTTT
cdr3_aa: CASSLDAGTGGSYQPQHF

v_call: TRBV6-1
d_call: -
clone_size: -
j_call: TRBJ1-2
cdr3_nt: TGTGCCAGCAGTTCCCGGGGGGGGACATATGGCTACACCTTC
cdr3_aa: CASSSRGGTYGYTF

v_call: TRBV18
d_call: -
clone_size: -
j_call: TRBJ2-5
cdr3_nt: TGTGCCAGCTCACCATCATCAGGGGTTGGAGAGACCCAGTACTTC
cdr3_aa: CASSPSSGVGETQYF

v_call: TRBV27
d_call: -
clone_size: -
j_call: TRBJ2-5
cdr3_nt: TGTGCCAGCAGTTTATCGAACTTGGAGGTGGACAGGGAGGGAGAGACCCAGTACTTC
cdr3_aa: CASSLSNLEVDREGETQYF

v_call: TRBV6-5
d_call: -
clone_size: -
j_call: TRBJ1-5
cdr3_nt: TGTGCCAGCAGTTACTCGGGTTCTAAGGGGGCCCAGCATTTT
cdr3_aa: CASSYSGSKGAQHF

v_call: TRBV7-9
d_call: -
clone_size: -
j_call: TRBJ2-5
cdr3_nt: TGTGCCACCGACGGGGGGACCCAGTACTTC
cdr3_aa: CATDGGTQYF

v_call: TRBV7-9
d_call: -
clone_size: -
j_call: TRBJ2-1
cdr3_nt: TGTGCCAGCAGCTTGCAGGGAGTTTACAATGAGCAGTTCTTC
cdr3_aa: CASSLQGVYNEQFF

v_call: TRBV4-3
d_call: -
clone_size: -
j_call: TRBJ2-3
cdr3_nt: TGCGCCAGCAGCCCTCGAGGTCAGGGCACAGATACGCAGTATTTT
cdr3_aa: CASSPRGQGTDTQYF

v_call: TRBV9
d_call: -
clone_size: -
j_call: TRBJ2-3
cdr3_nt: TGTGCCAGCAGCGTAGTGGCGGTCACAGATACGCAGTATTTT
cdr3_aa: CASSVVAVTDTQYF

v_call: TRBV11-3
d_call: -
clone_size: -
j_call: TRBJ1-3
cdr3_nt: TGTGCCAGCAGCTTAGAGGAACCCTTTCAGGGGCCGTCTTCGGGAAACACCATATATTTT
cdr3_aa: CASSLEEPFQGPSSGNTIYF

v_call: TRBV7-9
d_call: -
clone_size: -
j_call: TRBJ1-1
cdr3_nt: TGTGCCAGCAGCTACGGACAGAACACTGAAGCTTTCTTT
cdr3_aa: CASSYGQNTEAFF

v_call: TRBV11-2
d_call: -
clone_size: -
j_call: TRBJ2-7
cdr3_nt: TGTGCCAGCAGCTTAACGGCTGAGCAGTACTTC
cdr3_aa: CASSLTAEQYF

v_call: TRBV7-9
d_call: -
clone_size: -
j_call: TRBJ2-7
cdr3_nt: TGTGCCAGCAGCAAAGGGGGGGGCAGGAGCTCCTACGAGCAGTACTTC
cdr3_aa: CASSKGGGRSSYEQYF

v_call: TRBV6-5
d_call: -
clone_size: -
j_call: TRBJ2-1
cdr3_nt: TGTGCCAGCAGTTACTCTAGCTCCTACAATGAGCAGTTCTTC
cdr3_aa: CASSYSSSYNEQFF

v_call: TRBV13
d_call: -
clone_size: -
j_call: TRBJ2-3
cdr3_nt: TGTGCCAGCAGCTTAAGAACTTCCTACACAGATACGCAGTATTTT
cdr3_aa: CASSLRTSYTDTQYF

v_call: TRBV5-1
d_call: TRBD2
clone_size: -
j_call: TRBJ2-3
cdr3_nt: TGCGCCAGCAGCTCTCCCGGGGGGGATACGCAGTATTTT
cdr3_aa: CASSSPGGDTQYF

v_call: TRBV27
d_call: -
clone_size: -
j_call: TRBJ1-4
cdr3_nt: TGTGCCAGCAGTTTCGCCCGACGTGGTGAAAAACTGTTTTTT
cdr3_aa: CASSFARRGEKLFF

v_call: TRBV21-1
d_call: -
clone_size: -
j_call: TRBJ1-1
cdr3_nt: TGTGCCAGCAGCACTGGGTCTCCCGAAGCTTTCTTT
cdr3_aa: CASSTGSPEAFF